The next 22 T cell receptor beta chains were all read from a single sample in a study of T cells in Graves' hyperthyroidism and ophthalmopathy (dated by TCRdb to about 2019). Library generation was performed with multiplex PCR. Sequenced using an Illumina HiSeq 2000. The TCR beta CDR3 regions were amplified from the RNA transcripts. For the first round of RT-PCR on the TCR CDR3, the HTBI primer set was used together with the Qiagen OneStep RT-PCR kit. The public sequencing data were trimmed at Q25 with fastp and processed into clonotypes with MiXCR by TCRdb, which kept only in-frame beta chains. Entries are consolidated by CDR3 protein sequence, retaining the most common genes and DNA. Within this sample are hundreds of thousands of distinct CDR3 sequences, with approximately 15% of them counted one time only. Of the sample, 15% to 20% falls within the top ten clones. Sequenced: blood. These receptors were collected from a woman between 18 and 29 years old with Graves' hyperthyroidism.

This clonotype was observed at least ten times. The chain employs TRBV20-1 and TRBJ1-2; no firm D call. There are 11 residues in the CDR3. Germline values: CDR1 DFQATT, CDR2 SNEGSKA (reference sequence). Trimming stripped 0 bases from V and 6 bases from J, with 5 bases between. CDR3 protein: CSARDQNGYTF. The CDR3 DNA is TGCAGTGCTAGAGATCAGAATGGCTACACCTTC.

This clonotype was observed a few times. This chain uses TRBV4-2 with TRBJ2-7; 12 bases are a match to TRBD2. With 4 bases clipped from V and 3 bases from J, the junction kept 4 bases outside the gene matches. This CDR3 is 15 amino acids long. Germline CDR1 and CDR2: LGHNA and YNFKEQ. The CDR3 loop reads CASSRETSGGYEQYF. The CDR3, as DNA: TGTGCCAGCAGCCGAGAGACTAGCGGGGGCTACGAGCAGTACTTC.

This clonotype was counted ten times or more. The chain uses TRBV20-1 and TRBJ1-3; D gene ambiguous. The CDR3 is made up of 13 amino acids. Germline V lookup: CDR1 DFQATT, CDR2 SNEGSKA (reference sequence). Trimming shortened V by 5 bases and J by 0 bases, and 8 bases separated the two germline ends. CDR3 in amino acids: CSARGISGNTIYF. The DNA of the CDR3 is TGCAGTGCTCGGGGTATCTCTGGAAACACCATATATTTT.

This clonotype came up a few times. The rearrangement uses TRBV18 and TRBJ1-1; maybe TRBD1 (5 bases). The germline V gene has CDR1 KGHSH and CDR2 LQKENI. V dropped 2 bases and J dropped 3 bases, with 13 bases sitting between them. The length of the CDR3 is 15 residues. CDR3 sequence reads: CASSPDFGTYTEAFF. CDR3 bases: TGTGCCAGCTCACCAGACTTTGGGACTTACACTGAAGCTTTCTTT. Using reference TRBV18 and TRBJ1-1 for the parts outside the CDR3, the full variable domain is NAGVMQNPRHLVRRRGQEARLRCSPMKGHSHVYWYRQLPEEGLKFMVYLQKENIIDESGMPKERFSAEFPKEGPSILRIQQVVRGDSAAYFCASSPDFGTYTEAFFGQGTRLTVV.

This clonotype was seen a few times. The chain links TRBV10-3 to TRBJ2-1; D is undetermined. V was shortened by 6 bases and J by 6 bases, with 12 bases between the two germline ends. Germline V gene lookup returns CDR1 ENHRY and CDR2 SYGVKD. The CDR3 contains 13 residues. In DNA form, the CDR3 reads TGTGCCATCAGCCTAAACCCATTCAATGAGCAGTTCTTC. Amino acid sequence: CAISLNPFNEQFF.

Many counts were recorded for this clonotype. The chain carries TRBV6-1 and TRBJ2-7, with 7 bases matching TRBD2. This CDR3 region has 13 residues. The V gene end was trimmed by 6 bases and the J gene end by 3 bases; junction bases not matched to a gene: 5. The germline V gene encodes CDR1 MNHNS and CDR2 SASEGT. CDR3 DNA: TGTGCCAGCAGCCAACTAGCGAACTACGAGCAGTACTTC. Amino acids: CASSQLANYEQYF.

This clonotype has only a few counts. The V gene is TRBV6-5, the J gene TRBJ1-1; no clear D. The V end was cut by 4 bases, the J end by 6 bases, with 12 bases between. Germline V gene lookup returns CDR1 MNHEY and CDR2 SVGAGI. This CDR3 is built from 13 residues. In DNA form, the CDR3 reads TGTGCCAGCAGTTCGACGGTCGGGGCTGAAGCTTTCTTT. Its translation is CASSSTVGAEAFF.

This clonotype was detected ten times or more. The chain links TRBV20-1 to TRBJ2-1, with unresolved D. The CDR3 totals 14 residues. CDR1 is DFQATT, CDR2 SNEGSKA, per germline (reference sequence). The V end lost 0 bases, the J end lost 3 bases, and 9 bases lay between the germline ends. CDR3 region: CSARDLGNYNEQFF. For the CDR3, the DNA is TGCAGTGCTAGAGATTTGGGAAACTACAATGAGCAGTTCTTC.

This clonotype came up once. Its ends do not fully match the called genes, so a read error is possible. The V gene is TRBV6-5, the J gene TRBJ2-6; 9 bases map to TRBD2. The CDR3 loop spans 17 amino acids. CDR1 is MNHEY and CDR2 is SVGAGI in the germline V gene. CDR3 sequence: CASSYSVIAGGANVQTF. CDR3 bases: TGTGCCAGCAGTTACTCTGTTATCGCGGGAGGGGCCAACGTCCAGACTTTC.

Many counts were recorded for this clonotype. The gene calls are TRBV2 and TRBJ2-3; D may correspond to TRBD1 or TRBD2 (6 bases each). The V and J ends lost 6 bases and 2 bases respectively, with 15 bases between them. This CDR3 comprises 15 residues. CDR1 SNHLY and CDR2 FYNNEI come from the germline V gene. The CDR3 region has the DNA TGTGCCAGCAGGAGGGGGGCCAGGGACACAGATACGCAGTATTTT. The encoded protein is CASRRGARDTDTQYF. Complete variable domain (other parts from reference TRBV2 and TRBJ2-3): EPEVTQTPSHQVTQMGQEVILRCVPISNHLYFYWYRQILGQKVEFLVSFYNNEISEKSEIFDDQFSVERPDGSNFTLKIRSTKLEDSAMYFCASRRGARDTDTQYFGPGTRLTVL.

This clonotype was seen at least ten times. In DNA, the CDR3 is TGTGCCAGCAGTTATAACGGGGGCCTATACAATGAGCAGTTCTTC. This sequence encodes CASSYNGGLYNEQFF. This chain connects TRBV6-2 or TRBV6-3 to TRBJ2-1; tentatively, D is TRBD1 or TRBD2 (6 bases each). This CDR3 comprises 15 residues. CDR1 is MNHEY, CDR2 SVGEGT, per germline. V shed 3 bases and J shed 4 bases, with 13 bases lying between them.

This clonotype was found a few times. The CDR3 DNA reads TGTGCCAGCAGCTTAATGGGACTAGGGGGTACTGGGGCCAACGTCCTGACTTTC. This translates into CASSLMGLGGTGANVLTF. This rearrangement joins TRBV7-2 to TRBJ2-6; 8 nucleotides match TRBD2. V lost 2 bases and J lost 2; bases outside the gene matches: 8. There are 18 residues in the CDR3. Germline V gives CDR1 SGHTA, CDR2 FQGNSA.

This clonotype was detected ten times or more. The chain is built from TRBV20-1 and TRBJ2-1, with TRBD2 matching over 9 bases. The germline V gene has CDR1 DFQATT and CDR2 SNEGSKA (reference sequence). J lost 3 bases, V lost 1 base, and 7 bases had no gene match. This CDR3 contains 16 residues. The CDR3 loop reads CSARASGGLFYNEQFF. The CDR3, as DNA: TGCAGTGCTAGAGCAAGCGGGGGGCTCTTCTACAATGAGCAGTTCTTC.

The chain has TRBV27 and TRBJ2-1, with TRBD2 identical over 7 bases. The junction had 7 bases not matched to a gene; V was cut back by 6 bases and J by 11 bases. The CDR3 has 12 amino acids. CDR1 is MNHEY and CDR2 is SMNVEV in the germline V gene (reference sequence). CDR3 residues: CASSPGGRKQFF. CDR3 sequence (DNA): TGTGCCAGCAGCCCCGGGGGGAGGAAGCAGTTCTTC.

On this clonotype itself: This clone may be a read error of a much larger clone one base away. The chain couples TRBV6-2 or TRBV6-3 to TRBJ2-7; D is unclear. The CDR3 length is 11 residues. Germline values: CDR1 MNHEY, CDR2 SVGEGT. V lost 1 base and J 3 bases, leaving 1 base between the germline ends. CDR3 protein: CASSYYYEQYF. The DNA for the CDR3 is TGTGCCAGCAGTTACTACTACGAGCAGTACTTC.

Many counts were recorded for this clonotype. V and J are TRBV12-3 or TRBV12-4 and TRBJ2-7; tentative D call: TRBD2 (5 bases). The CDR3 sequence is 13 residues long. With 2 bases removed from V and 7 bases from J, the gap between germline ends came to 12 bases. The CDR3 DNA follows: TGTGCCAGCAGTTTAACGGCGGGTGTGGAGCAGTACTTC. Its translation: CASSLTAGVEQYF.

This clonotype was seen a few times. The chain links TRBV7-6 to TRBJ1-3; D is ambiguous. Per the germline V gene, CDR1 is SGHVS and CDR2 is FNYEAQ. V was trimmed by 4 bases and J by 4 bases, leaving 11 bases between them. CDR3 size: 14 residues. This CDR3 is CASSSPNAGNTIYF. The CDR3 DNA is TGTGCCAGCAGCTCCCCCAACGCGGGAAACACCATATATTTT.

This clonotype has at least ten counts. The CDR3 DNA follows: TGTGCCAGCAGTGCCGGGACTAGGGTCCACAATGAGCAGTTCTTC. Protein sequence: CASSAGTRVHNEQFF. V and J are TRBV28 and TRBJ2-1, with 8 nucleotides matching TRBD2. Trimming took 5 bases from V and 5 from J; bases not matched to a gene: 8. Germline CDR1 MDHEN, CDR2 SYDVKM. The CDR3 has 15 residues.

This clonotype was seen ten or more times. The CDR3 here is CASSREVQGDQPQHF. For the CDR3, the DNA is TGTGCCAGCAGTAGAGAGGTCCAGGGGGATCAGCCCCAGCATTTT. The chain has TRBV2 and TRBJ1-5; TRBD1 matches at 7 bases. The V and J ends lost 5 bases and 5 bases, in that order; junction bases with no gene match: 9. The CDR3 spans 15 residues. From germline, CDR1 is SNHLY and CDR2 FYNNEI.

This clonotype was observed a few times. The chain has TRBV5-1 and TRBJ2-5, with no clear D. Trimming took 0 bases from V and 3 from J, leaving 9 bases between them. CDR3 length: 14 residues. Germline lookup yields CDR1 SGHRS and CDR2 YFSETQ. The CDR3 DNA is TGCGCCAGCAGCTTGGTGGCAGAGGAAGAGACCCAGTACTTC. Its translation is CASSLVAEEETQYF.

This chain links TRBV12-3 or TRBV12-4 with TRBJ1-4, with D perhaps TRBD1 (5 bases). Trimming stripped 6 bases from V and 5 bases from J, with 16 bases between. CDR3 length: 15 residues. The CDR3 DNA follows: TGTGCCAGCAGGCTATTGGACACGGTGAATGAAAAACTGTTTTTT. Residues: CASRLLDTVNEKLFF.

Written as DNA, the CDR3 is TGTGCCAGCAGCTCAAGCCCGGACGGGCAGTTCTTC. Translating gives CASSSSPDGQFF. V and J are TRBV7-9 and TRBJ2-1, with D unclear. CDR1 and CDR2 (germline): SEHNR, FQNEAQ (reference sequence). The germline V and J ends were trimmed by 4 bases and 12 bases, with 13 bases remaining between them. The CDR3 is 12 amino acids.